The 5 T cell receptor beta chains below come from one sample, sequenced in a study of T-cell memory formation after mild COVID-19. TCRdb independently ran MiXCR on the 5' RACE reads; one entry per CDR3 protein. The data hold 100,000 to 120,000 distinct CDR3 sequences, with 22% observed a single time. Specimen: PBMCs or a T cell subset sorted from them (not recorded which). The receptors shown here come from a man between 18 and 35 years old who had mild COVID-19 (a few samples of this study predate the infection). Cell type and time point are not known.

This clonotype was seen a single time. As DNA, the CDR3 is TGTGCCAGCACCGCGGGGGGGCACTACGAGCAGTACTTC. Protein sequence: CASTAGGHYEQYF. The chain couples TRBV25-1 to TRBJ2-7; 9 nucleotides line up with TRBD2. The CDR3 extends over 13 amino acids. Germline V CDR1 and CDR2: MGHDK, SYGVNS. V was clipped by 7 bases and J by 3 bases; unmatched bases: 4.

This chain connects TRBV6-2 or TRBV6-3 to TRBJ2-1; tentative D call: TRBD2 (5 bases). This CDR3 has 16 amino acids. Trimming took 6 bases from V and 0 from J, leaving 15 bases between them. Germline assignment: CDR1 MNHEY and CDR2 SVGEGT. CDR3 protein: CASRRLVGSSYNEQFF. Here the CDR3 DNA reads TGTGCCAGCAGACGGTTGGTGGGGAGCTCCTACAATGAGCAGTTCTTC.

The rearrangement uses TRBV12-3 or TRBV12-4 and TRBJ2-1; 8 bases agree with TRBD1. The CDR3 sequence is 16 residues long. J gave up 7 bases and V 3 bases, and 11 bases lay outside the gene matches. The CDR3 protein is CASSFSAGQGWNEQFF. The CDR3 nucleotides are TGTGCCAGCAGTTTCTCAGCCGGACAGGGATGGAATGAGCAGTTCTTC.

The sample holds a few counts of this clonotype. The chain recombines TRBV7-9 with TRBJ2-3, with D possibly matching TRBD2 (5 bases). This CDR3 has 14 amino acids. V lost 6 bases to trimming and J lost 11 bases, with 21 bases between them. Germline CDR1 SEHNR, CDR2 FQNEAQ (reference sequence). The CDR3 DNA is TGTGCCAGCAGTAGAATGGGTAGCATGGACTGGCAGTATTTT. This translates into CASSRMGSMDWQYF.

This clonotype was seen a handful of times. The chain recombines TRBV28 with TRBJ2-7; 10 bases map to TRBD2. From germline, CDR1 is MDHEN and CDR2 SYDVKM. V was pared by 3 bases and J by 3 bases, with 8 bases of the junction left unmatched. This CDR3 region has 16 residues. The CDR3 sequence: CASSFSLAGDLYEQYV. The CDR3 DNA follows: TGTGCCAGCAGTTTTTCCCTAGCGGGGGACCTCTACGAGCAGTACGTC.